This T cell receptor beta chain was obtained from a study of T-cell memory formation after mild COVID-19. Across the whole study: Among the donors, TCR clusters were largely specific to each donor.

TCRdb re-called the 5' RACE reads with MiXCR, one entry per CDR3 protein. The sample has roughly 610,000 distinct CDR3 sequences, approximately 15% seen once; the top ten hold about 7.5%. The CDR3 consists of 14 residues. The V gene lost 6 bases and the J gene lost 0 bases, with 12 bases spanning the gap. The TCR was taken from an adult woman who had mild COVID-19 (a few samples of this study predate the infection). Cell type and time point are not known. The sample was PBMCs or a T cell subset sorted from them (not recorded which). The chain carries TRBV12-3 or TRBV12-4 and TRBJ2-7; D is undetermined. The CDR3 bases are TGTGCCAGCAGCGGTCCAGGTACCTCCTACGAGCAGTACTTC. Translated: CASSGPGTSYEQYF.